This TCR beta chain was captured by sequencing in a study of blood T cell repertoires in COVID-19. Study-wide background: Samples taken during acute and convalescent COVID-19 were collected in the United States, Italy and Spain. PBMCs, B-cell-depleted T cells, or T cells were the source of the cDNA or gDNA that made up the material.

A Seattle source enrolled patients during active infection and followed them longitudinally. Germline CDR1 reads MNHEY; CDR2 reads SVGAGI. V shed 2 bases and J 2 bases; nucleotides not matched to a gene: 6. CDR3 size: 16 residues. Some clones are missing from TCRdb's copy, which holds only in-frame ones; the method was immunoSEQ multiplex PCR. The repertoire holds 250,000 to 400,000 clones, with 75% to 90% as singletons. This TCR came from a woman between 25 and 40 years old with COVID-19, enrolled during active disease. The chain employs TRBV6-5 and TRBJ1-1; 9 bases map to TRBD1. Sequenced: peripheral blood. The CDR3 DNA sequence: TGTGCCAGCAGTTACGCCTACAGGGGGCGAAACACTGAAGCTTTCTTT. It translates to CASSYAYRGRNTEAFF.